A selection of T cell receptor beta chains follows, all from one sample in a study of shared clonotypes between healthy human individuals. TCRdb's copy holds only in-frame clones and misses some; the assay was immunoSEQ multiplex PCR. The sample comprises 2 million to 3 million clones, 85% to 95% of which are singletons, and 0.11% to 0.15% rests with the top ten. The material sequenced was naive CD4+ T cells sorted from blood. The receptors here all came from a young man in good health. The CDR3 runs from the conserved cysteine through the conserved F or W.

TRBJ2-3	TRBV4-1	CASSQGRLLSSGTDTQYF
TRBJ2-7	TRBV5-6	CASSRGQGEGQYF
TRBJ2-7	TRBV9	CASERTSGSHEQYF
TRBJ2-5	TRBV7-7	CASSLAPSRGETQYF
TRBJ1-4	TRBV9	CASSKGPTNEKLFF
TRBJ2-3	TRBV6-5	CASSLRQGPTDTQYF
TRBJ2-7	TRBV27	CASSFSGYEQYF
TRBJ2-5	TRBV6-6	CASSSHDGTRETQYF
TRBJ1-2	TRBV6-5	CASSGRQGEGYTF
TRBJ1-6	TRBV30	CALGRGNSPLHF
TRBJ2-7	TRBV5-1	CASSHQRGTSGGLSYEQYF
TRBJ1-4	TRBV7-6	CASSSMSEEKLFF
TRBJ1-4	TRBV9	CASSVEAGANEKLFF
TRBJ1-1	TRBV25-1	CASSESPWGGGTEAFF
TRBJ2-2	TRBV5-1	CASSPSGLNTGELFF
TRBJ1-1	TRBV6-6	CASTKTGENTEAFF
TRBJ1-2	TRBV5-1	CASSSGTGGQTF
TRBJ2-7	TRBV11-2	CASIDRWGGGFYEQYF
TRBJ1-2	TRBV6-8	CASTSIEDRANYGYTF
TRBJ1-1	TRBV5-5	CASSLRWGWTEAFF
TRBJ1-5	TRBV28	CASQGWFDTGVLQPQHF
TRBJ2-7	TRBV19	CASSFGQGGYEQYF
TRBJ2-3	TRBV18	CASSPTTGTVLDTQYF
TRBJ1-1	TRBV7-9	CASSLWTGQANTEAFF
TRBJ1-6	TRBV7-2	CASSSGRSSYNSPLHF
TRBJ2-1	TRBV9	CASSVGPGGNEQFF
TRBJ2-7	TRBV10-3	CAISESASGSYEQYF